This TCR beta chain was observed in a study of blood T cell repertoires in COVID-19. Across the whole study: Samples of COVID-19 (acute and convalescent) were obtained from the United States, Italy and Spain.

Trimming removed 4 bases from V and 7 bases from J; junction bases left unmatched: 8. Per germline, CDR1 KGHDR and CDR2 SFDVKD. This CDR3 has 16 residues. TCRdb's copy holds only in-frame clones and misses some; the assay was immunoSEQ multiplex PCR. The sample has a few hundred thousand clones; approximately 87% are singletons. The chain has TRBV24-1 and TRBJ2-1; TRBD2 matches 11 bases. Sequenced sample: peripheral blood. The sequence derives from a man between 60 and 70 years old with acute or convalescent COVID-19. The CDR3 sequence: CATSERLAGGRNEQFF. The DNA for the CDR3 is TGTGCCACCAGTGAAAGGCTAGCGGGAGGTAGGAATGAGCAGTTCTTC.